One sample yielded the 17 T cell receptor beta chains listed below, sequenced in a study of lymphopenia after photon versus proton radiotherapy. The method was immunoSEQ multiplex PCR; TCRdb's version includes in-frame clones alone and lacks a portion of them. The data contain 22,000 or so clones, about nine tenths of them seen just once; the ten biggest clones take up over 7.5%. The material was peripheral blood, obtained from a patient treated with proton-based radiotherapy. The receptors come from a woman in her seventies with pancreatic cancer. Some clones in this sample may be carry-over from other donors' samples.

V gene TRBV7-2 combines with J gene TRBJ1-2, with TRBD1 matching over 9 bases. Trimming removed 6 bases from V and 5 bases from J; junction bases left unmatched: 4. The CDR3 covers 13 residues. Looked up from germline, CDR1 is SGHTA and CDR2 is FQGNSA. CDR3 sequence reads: CASRTGGGYGYTF. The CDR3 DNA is TGTGCCAGCAGGACAGGGGGTGGGTATGGCTACACCTTC. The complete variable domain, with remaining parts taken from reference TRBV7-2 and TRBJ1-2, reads GAGVSQSPSNKVTEKGKDVELRCDPISGHTALYWYRQSLGQGLEFLIYFQGNSAPDKSGLPSDRFSAERTGGSVSTLTIQRTQQEDSAVYLCASRTGGGYGYTFGSGTRLTVV.

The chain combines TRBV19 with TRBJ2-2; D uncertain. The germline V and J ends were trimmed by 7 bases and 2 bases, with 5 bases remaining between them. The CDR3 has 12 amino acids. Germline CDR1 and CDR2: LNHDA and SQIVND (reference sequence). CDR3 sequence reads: CASNLNTGELFF. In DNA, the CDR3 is TGTGCCAGTAACCTTAACACCGGGGAGCTGTTTTTT.

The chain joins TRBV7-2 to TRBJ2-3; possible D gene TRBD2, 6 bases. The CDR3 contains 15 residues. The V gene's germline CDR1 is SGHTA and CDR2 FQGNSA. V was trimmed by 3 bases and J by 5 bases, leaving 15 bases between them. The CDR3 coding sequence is TGTGCCAGCAGCTTTAGCGGCCTGGGTGGAGATACGCAGTATTTT. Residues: CASSFSGLGGDTQYF. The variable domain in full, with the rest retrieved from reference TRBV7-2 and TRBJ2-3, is GAGVSQSPSNKVTEKGKDVELRCDPISGHTALYWYRQSLGQGLEFLIYFQGNSAPDKSGLPSDRFSAERTGGSVSTLTIQRTQQEDSAVYLCASSFSGLGGDTQYFGPGTRLTVL.

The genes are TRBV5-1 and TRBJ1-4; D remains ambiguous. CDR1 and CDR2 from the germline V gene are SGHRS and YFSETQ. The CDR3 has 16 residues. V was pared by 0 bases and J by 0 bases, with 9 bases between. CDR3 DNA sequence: TGCGCCAGCAGCTTGGTGGGAGAAGCAACTAATGAAAAACTGTTTTTT. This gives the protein CASSLVGEATNEKLFF.

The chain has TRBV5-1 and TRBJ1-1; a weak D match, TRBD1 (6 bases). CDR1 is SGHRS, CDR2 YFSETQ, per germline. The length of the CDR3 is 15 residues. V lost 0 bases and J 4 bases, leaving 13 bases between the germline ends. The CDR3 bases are TGCGCCAGCAGCTTGGTAACGGGGGCGGTCACTGAAGCTTTCTTT. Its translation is CASSLVTGAVTEAFF. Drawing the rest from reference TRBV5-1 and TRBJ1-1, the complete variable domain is KAGVTQTPRYLIKTRGQQVTLSCSPISGHRSVSWYQQTPGQGLQFLFEYFSETQRNKGNFPGRFSGRQFSNSRSEMNVSTLELGDSALYLCASSLVTGAVTEAFFGQGTRLTVV.

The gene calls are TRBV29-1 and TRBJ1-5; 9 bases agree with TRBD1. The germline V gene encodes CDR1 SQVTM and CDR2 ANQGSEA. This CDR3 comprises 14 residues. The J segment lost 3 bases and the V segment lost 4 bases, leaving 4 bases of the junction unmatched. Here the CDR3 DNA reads TGCAGCGTTGTAACAGGGGGCATCAATCAGCCCCAGCATTTT. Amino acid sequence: CSVVTGGINQPQHF. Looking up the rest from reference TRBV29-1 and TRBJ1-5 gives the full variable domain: SAVISQKPSRDICQRGTSLTIQCQVDSQVTMMFWYRQQPGQSLTLIATANQGSEATYESGFVIDKFPISRPNLTFSTLTVSNMSPEDSSIYLCSVVTGGINQPQHFGDGTRLSIL.

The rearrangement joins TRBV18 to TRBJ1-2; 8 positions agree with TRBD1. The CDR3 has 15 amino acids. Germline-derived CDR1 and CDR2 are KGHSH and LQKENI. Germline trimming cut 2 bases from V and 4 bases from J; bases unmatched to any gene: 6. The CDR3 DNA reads TGTGCCAGCTCACCAACCACGGACAGGGTCTATGGCTACACCTTC. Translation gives CASSPTTDRVYGYTF.

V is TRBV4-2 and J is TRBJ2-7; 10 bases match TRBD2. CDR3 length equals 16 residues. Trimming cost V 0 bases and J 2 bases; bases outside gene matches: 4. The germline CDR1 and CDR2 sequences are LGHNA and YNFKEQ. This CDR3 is CASSQDTSGTTYEQYF. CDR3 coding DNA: TGTGCCAGCAGCCAAGACACTAGCGGGACAACCTACGAGCAGTACTTC.

In DNA, the CDR3 is TGCGCCAGCAGGGCGGGACTAGCGGGAGGGAGGGATGAGCAGTTCTTC. This sequence encodes CASRAGLAGGRDEQFF. This chain uses TRBV10-2 with TRBJ2-1; TRBD2 matches at 16 bases. V shed 6 bases and J 8 bases; nucleotides not matched to a gene: 7. CDR3 length: 16 amino acids. Per germline, CDR1 WSHSY and CDR2 SAAADI.

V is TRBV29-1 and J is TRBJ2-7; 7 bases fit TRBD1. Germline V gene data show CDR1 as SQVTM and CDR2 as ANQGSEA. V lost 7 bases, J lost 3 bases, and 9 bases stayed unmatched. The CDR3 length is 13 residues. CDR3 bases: TGCAGCGCCCAACCGCGACAGGGCTACGAGCAGTACTTC. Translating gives CSAQPRQGYEQYF.

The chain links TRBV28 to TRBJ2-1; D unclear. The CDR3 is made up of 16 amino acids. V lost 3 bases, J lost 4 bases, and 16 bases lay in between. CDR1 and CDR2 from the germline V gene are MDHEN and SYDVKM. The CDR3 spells CASSFSQASLYNEQFF. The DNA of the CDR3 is TGTGCCAGCAGTTTTAGTCAGGCTAGTTTATACAATGAGCAGTTCTTC.

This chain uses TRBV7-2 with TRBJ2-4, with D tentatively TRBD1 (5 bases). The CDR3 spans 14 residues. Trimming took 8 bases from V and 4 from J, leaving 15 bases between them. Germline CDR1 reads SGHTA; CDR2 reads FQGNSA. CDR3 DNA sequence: TGTGCCAGCGGCGAACAGAAGGGGAAAAACATTCAGTACTTC. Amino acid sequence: CASGEQKGKNIQYF.

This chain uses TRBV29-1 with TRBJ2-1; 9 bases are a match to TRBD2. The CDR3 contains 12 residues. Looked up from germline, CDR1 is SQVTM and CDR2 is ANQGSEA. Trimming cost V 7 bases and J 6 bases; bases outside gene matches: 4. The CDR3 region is CSGAGGGNEQFF. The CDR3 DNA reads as TGCAGCGGAGCGGGAGGCGGCAATGAGCAGTTCTTC.

The CDR3 loop reads CASSLGLAGGNEQFF. CDR3 DNA: TGTGCCAGCAGCTTAGGTCTAGCGGGAGGTAATGAGCAGTTCTTC. The chain carries TRBV7-2 and TRBJ2-1; TRBD2 agrees at 11 bases. Germline V gene lookup returns CDR1 SGHTA and CDR2 FQGNSA. The CDR3 consists of 15 residues. V lost 1 base to trimming and J lost 7 bases; unmatched junction nucleotides: 3. Together with reference TRBV7-2 and TRBJ2-1, the CDR3 gives the full variable domain: GAGVSQSPSNKVTEKGKDVELRCDPISGHTALYWYRQSLGQGLEFLIYFQGNSAPDKSGLPSDRFSAERTGGSVSTLTIQRTQQEDSAVYLCASSLGLAGGNEQFFGPGTRLTVL.

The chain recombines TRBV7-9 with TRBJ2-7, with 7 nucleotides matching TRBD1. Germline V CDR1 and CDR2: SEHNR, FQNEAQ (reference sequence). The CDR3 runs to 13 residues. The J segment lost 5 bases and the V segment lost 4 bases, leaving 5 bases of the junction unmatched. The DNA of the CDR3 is TGTGCCAGCAGCTGGGACAGTATCCACGAGCAGTACTTC. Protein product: CASSWDSIHEQYF.

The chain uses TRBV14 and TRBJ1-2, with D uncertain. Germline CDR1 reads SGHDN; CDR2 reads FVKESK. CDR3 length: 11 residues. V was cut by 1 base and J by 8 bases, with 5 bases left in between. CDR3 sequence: CASSQGYGYTF. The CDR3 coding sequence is TGTGCCAGCAGCCAAGGGTACGGCTACACCTTC.

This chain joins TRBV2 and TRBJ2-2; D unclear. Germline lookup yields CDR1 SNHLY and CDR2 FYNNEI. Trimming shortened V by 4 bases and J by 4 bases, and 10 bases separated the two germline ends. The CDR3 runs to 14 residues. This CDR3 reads CASSGGLITGELFF. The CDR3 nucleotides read TGTGCCAGCAGTGGGGGTTTGATCACCGGGGAGCTGTTTTTT.